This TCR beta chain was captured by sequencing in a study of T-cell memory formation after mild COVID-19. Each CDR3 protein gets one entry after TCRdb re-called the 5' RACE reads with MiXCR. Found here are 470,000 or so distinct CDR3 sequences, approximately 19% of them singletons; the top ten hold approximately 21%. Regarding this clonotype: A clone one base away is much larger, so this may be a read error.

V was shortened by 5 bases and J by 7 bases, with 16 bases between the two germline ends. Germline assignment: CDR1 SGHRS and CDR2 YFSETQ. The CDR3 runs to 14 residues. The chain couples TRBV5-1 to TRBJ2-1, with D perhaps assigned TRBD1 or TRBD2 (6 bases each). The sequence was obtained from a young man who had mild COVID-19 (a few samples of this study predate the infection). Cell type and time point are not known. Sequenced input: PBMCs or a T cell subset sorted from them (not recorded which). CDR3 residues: CASSQGTPENEQFF. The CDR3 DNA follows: TGCGCCAGCAGTCAGGGGACTCCAGAGAATGAGCAGTTCTTC.